What follows are 5 T cell receptor beta chains derived from one specimen sequenced in a study of cytomegalovirus exposure and HLA in healthy donors (dated by TCRdb to the late 2010s). Library preparation used the immunoSEQ multiplex PCR assay. For the multiplex PCR, a mixture combining 60 forward primers for TCR Vbeta segments and 13 reverse primers for TCR Jbeta segments was used. The immuneACCESS repertoire file appears here via TCRdb, limited to in-frame rearrangements. These files lack a portion of the clones; in checked studies, under half of the deficit traces to unresolved V genes, and the cause of the others is not known. The sample records 84,000 or so clones, 75% to 80% of which are singletons. The ten largest clones represent 3.7% of the sample. The sample consisted of PBMCs. These receptors all come from a young man in good health and CMV-seronegative.

The genes are TRBV7-2 and TRBJ2-3; TRBD2 matches 7 bases. The CDR3 is 16 residues long. J was trimmed by 1 base and V by 1 base; bases with no gene match: 5. Germline values: CDR1 SGHTA, CDR2 FQGNSA. This chain's CDR3 is CASSLVPSGRTDTQYF. The CDR3, as DNA: TGTGCCAGCAGCTTAGTCCCTAGCGGTCGCACAGATACGCAGTATTTT.

J is TRBJ2-5 and V is TRBV10-2; TRBD2 aligns across 8 bases. The CDR3 consists of 17 residues. Trimming at V came to 0 bases and at J to 5 bases, leaving 11 bases not matched to a gene. Germline CDR1 and CDR2: WSHSY and SAAADI. The CDR3 loop reads CASSESTSGTRGETQYF. DNA for the CDR3: TGCGCCAGCAGTGAGTCGACTTCCGGGACTAGGGGCGAGACCCAGTACTTC.

This CDR3 is CASSDSGAGTGELFF. The DNA of the CDR3 is TGTGCCAGCAGCGATTCAGGGGCGGGCACCGGGGAGCTGTTTTTT. V is TRBV6-6 and J is TRBJ2-2, with D perhaps TRBD1 (6 bases). V was shortened by 6 bases and J by 4 bases, with 15 bases between the two germline ends. The CDR3 consists of 15 residues. Germline lookup yields CDR1 MNHNY and CDR2 SVGAGI (reference sequence).

V and J are TRBV5-1 and TRBJ1-1; D call uncertain. The germline CDR1 and CDR2 sequences are SGHRS and YFSETQ. This CDR3 has 15 residues. V was shortened by 0 bases and J by 0 bases, with 9 bases between the two germline ends. The DNA of the CDR3 is TGCGCCAGCAGCTTGGCCTCAGACTTGAACACTGAAGCTTTCTTT. Translated: CASSLASDLNTEAFF.

The chain combines TRBV15 with TRBJ2-5; tentative D call: TRBD2 (6 bases). Germline V lookup: CDR1 LNHNV, CDR2 YYDKDF (reference sequence). The CDR3 runs to 15 residues. The V and J ends lost 0 bases and 2 bases respectively, with 10 bases between them. The CDR3 DNA reads TGTGCCACCAGCAGAGATAAAGGAGGGCAAGAGACCCAGTACTTC. Translating it yields CATSRDKGGQETQYF.